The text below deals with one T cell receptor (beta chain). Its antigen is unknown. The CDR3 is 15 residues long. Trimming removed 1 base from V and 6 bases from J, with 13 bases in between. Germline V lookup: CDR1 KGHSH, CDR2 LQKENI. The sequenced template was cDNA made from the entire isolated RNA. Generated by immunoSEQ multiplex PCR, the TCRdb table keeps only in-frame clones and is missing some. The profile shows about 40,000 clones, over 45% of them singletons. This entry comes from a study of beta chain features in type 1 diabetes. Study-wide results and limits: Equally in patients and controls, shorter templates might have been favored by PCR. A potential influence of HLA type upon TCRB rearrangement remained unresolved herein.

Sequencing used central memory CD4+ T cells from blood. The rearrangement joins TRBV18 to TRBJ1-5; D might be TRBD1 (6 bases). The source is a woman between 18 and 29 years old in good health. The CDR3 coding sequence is TGTGCCAGCTCACCACAGGCGACAGGCGCTCAGCCCCAGCATTTT. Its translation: CASSPQATGAQPQHF.